The 9 T cell receptor beta chains listed next were all sequenced from one sample in a study of cytomegalovirus exposure and HLA in healthy donors (dated by TCRdb to the late 2010s). The protocol used for the library was the immunoSEQ multiplex PCR assay. For the multiplex PCR, a mixture combining 60 forward primers for TCR Vbeta segments and 13 reverse primers for TCR Jbeta segments was used. Here the immuneACCESS table is served through TCRdb, limited to in-frame sequences with V and J called. Missing clones are a known gap in these copies; in checked studies unresolved V genes cover under half, and the rest lacks a known reason. The sample data list around 170,000 clones, and approximately 81% of these were observed just once. Of the sample, less than 4.5% falls within the top ten clones. Specimen: PBMCs. The receptors derive from a man over 45 in good health and CMV-seronegative.

This clone turned up a few times. The chain recombines TRBV2 with TRBJ1-1; the D gene is possibly TRBD1 (5 bases). Germline V gene lookup returns CDR1 SNHLY and CDR2 FYNNEI. The length of the CDR3 is 14 residues. Deletions cut 1 base from V and 7 bases from J, with 13 bases between. CDR3 coding DNA: TGTGCCAGCAGTGAAGAAGCCGGACAACTTGAAGCTTTCTTT. Translation gives CASSEEAGQLEAFF.

This clone was counted a few times. The CDR3: CASSPTGEGYEQYF. For the CDR3, the DNA is TGTGCCAGCAGCCCGACAGGGGAAGGCTACGAGCAGTACTTC. The J gene is TRBJ2-7, the V gene TRBV5-5; 8 bases line up with TRBD1. V lost 4 bases to trimming and J lost 3 bases; unmatched junction nucleotides: 6. Germline-derived CDR1 and CDR2 are SGHKS and YYEKEE (reference sequence). The CDR3 covers 14 residues.

The count of this clone is one. In the same sample, other DNA sequences code for this CDR3. The chain employs TRBV6-1 and TRBJ2-7; D call uncertain. The CDR3 consists of 13 residues. Trimming removed 2 bases at V and 3 bases at J, with 8 bases between. Germline V gene data show CDR1 as MNHNS and CDR2 as SASEGT. CDR3 protein: CASSERNSYEQYF. CDR3 bases: TGTGCCAGCAGTGAACGGAACAGCTACGAGCAGTACTTC.

The J gene is TRBJ1-1, the V gene TRBV7-8; maybe TRBD1 (6 bases). CDR3 size: 20 residues. Germline CDR1 and CDR2: SGHVS and FQNEAQ. V was trimmed by 6 bases and J by 4 bases, leaving 33 bases between them. The CDR3, as DNA: TGTGCCAGCAGGCCAAGACTCACCGGCCCGGGACAAGTGTCTGGCACTGAAGCTTTCTTT. Protein: CASRPRLTGPGQVSGTEAFF.

J is TRBJ2-2 and V is TRBV7-2, with D perhaps matching TRBD2 (5 bases). CDR3 length equals 13 residues. The V and J ends lost 8 bases and 6 bases respectively, with 13 bases between them. Germline values: CDR1 SGHTA, CDR2 FQGNSA. This CDR3 reads CASCPSRAGELFF. Here the CDR3 DNA reads TGTGCCAGCTGCCCGTCGCGGGCCGGGGAGCTGTTTTTT.

The chain uses TRBV28 and TRBJ1-2, with D perhaps matching TRBD1 (5 bases). Germline V gene data show CDR1 as MDHEN and CDR2 as SYDVKM. CDR3 length equals 12 residues. V was clipped by 7 bases and J by 4 bases, with 10 bases between them. This chain's CDR3 is CASNQGAYGYTF. CDR3 DNA sequence: TGTGCCAGCAACCAGGGCGCCTATGGCTACACCTTC.

This clone was seen only a few times. The chain recombines TRBV5-4 with TRBJ2-5; the match to TRBD1 covers 9 bases. CDR3 length: 16 residues. Germline-derived CDR1 and CDR2 are SGHNT and YYREEE (reference sequence). With V trimmed by 3 bases and J by 2 bases, 8 bases remained unmatched. The CDR3 region has the DNA TGTGCCAGCAGCTCTGGTTCGGGGACAGGGCAAGAGACCCAGTACTTC. Translated, it gives CASSSGSGTGQETQYF. Complete variable domain (other parts from reference TRBV5-4 and TRBJ2-5): ETGVTQSPTHLIKTRGQQVTLRCSSQSGHNTVSWYQQALGQGPQFIFQYYREEENGRGNFPPRFSGLQFPNYSSELNVNALELDDSALYLCASSSGSGTGQETQYFGPGTRLLVL.

The CDR3 protein is CAWSLTGTKRGETQYF. As DNA, the CDR3 is TGTGCCTGGAGTCTAACCGGGACAAAGAGGGGAGAGACCCAGTACTTC. The chain is built from TRBV30 and TRBJ2-5, with a weak D call TRBD1 (6 bases). The CDR3 runs to 16 residues. The V and J ends lost 2 bases and 4 bases respectively, with 20 bases between them. Looked up from germline, CDR1 is GTSNPN and CDR2 is SVGIG (reference sequence). Full variable domain (outside the CDR3, taken from reference TRBV30 and TRBJ2-5): SQTIHQWPATLVQPVGSPLSLECTVEGTSNPNLYWYRQAAGRGLQLLFYSVGIGQISSEVPQNLSASRPQDRQFILSSKKLLLSDSGFYLCAWSLTGTKRGETQYFGPGTRLLVL.

CDR3 in DNA: TGTGCCGGCGGACACTCGCGCACAGATACGCAGTATTTT. It codes for CAGGHSRTDTQYF. The V gene is TRBV4-2, the J gene TRBJ2-3; tentatively, D is TRBD1 (5 bases). The germline V gene has CDR1 LGHNA and CDR2 YNFKEQ. Deletions cut 11 bases from V and 1 base from J, with 13 bases between. CDR3 length equals 13 residues.